Below, 27 T cell receptor beta chains from the same sample are listed, as sequenced in a study of blood T cells in healthy people across ages. With a J-beta primer mix and a sample-barcoded 5' primer, a second PCR ran roughly 7 to 11 cycles. TCRdb re-derived calls from the 5' RACE reads in MiXCR, one entry per CDR3 protein. The table has some 1,500,000 distinct CDR3 sequences, 42% seen once; the top ten hold roughly 3.7%. Material: blood. The receptors come from a woman aged 18 to 35 in good health.

V and J are TRBV7-6 and TRBJ2-2, with a possible D match to TRBD1 (5 bases). CDR1 is SGHVS and CDR2 is FNYEAQ in the germline V gene. CDR3 length equals 15 residues. V gave up 1 base and J gave up 7 bases, with 13 bases separating them. CDR3 sequence reads: CASSLGGQGFGELFF. CDR3 bases: TGTGCCAGCAGCTTAGGAGGCCAGGGATTCGGGGAGCTGTTTTTT.

The chain combines TRBV20-1 with TRBJ1-1; no definite D call. The V gene lost 4 bases and the J gene lost 2 bases, with 20 bases spanning the gap. The CDR3 is made up of 16 amino acids. The germline gives CDR1 DFQATT, CDR2 SNEGSKA (reference sequence). In DNA form, the CDR3 reads TGCAGTGCTATTTCCACCCGGGTTTTTATAAACACTGAAGCTTTCTTT. Translated, it gives CSAISTRVFINTEAFF.

The chain recombines TRBV19 with TRBJ2-1, with 8 bases that match TRBD2. Germline CDR1 reads LNHDA; CDR2 reads SQIVND (reference sequence). The ends lost 5 bases at V and 6 bases at J; junction bases unmatched: 6. The CDR3 runs 14 residues. CDR3 sequence: CASSWGLEPNEQFF. The CDR3 bases are TGTGCCAGTAGTTGGGGACTAGAGCCCAATGAGCAGTTCTTC. Looking up the rest from reference TRBV19 and TRBJ2-1 gives the full variable domain: DGGITQSPKYLFRKEGQNVTLSCEQNLNHDAMYWYRQDPGQGLRLIYYSQIVNDFQKGDIAEGYSVSREKKESFPLTVTSAQKNPTAFYLCASSWGLEPNEQFFGPGTRLTVL.

The CDR3 reads CASRTLTGDTQYF. The CDR3, as DNA: TGTGCCAGCAGGACCCTTACGGGAGATACGCAGTATTTT. This chain uses TRBV27 with TRBJ2-3, with D unclear. V was shortened by 6 bases and J by 5 bases, with 12 bases between the two germline ends. CDR1 and CDR2 (germline): MNHEY, SMNVEV (reference sequence). The CDR3 is 13 amino acids.

This clonotype was seen only a few times. This sequence joins TRBV2 and TRBJ2-7, with 8 positions matching TRBD1. The V gene end was trimmed by 6 bases and the J gene end by 1 base; junction bases not matched to a gene: 8. There are 15 residues in the CDR3. Germline V lookup: CDR1 SNHLY, CDR2 FYNNEI. The CDR3 protein is CASRPDRGPSYEQYF. The CDR3 DNA is TGTGCCAGCAGACCCGACAGGGGACCATCCTACGAGCAGTACTTC.

The V and J genes are TRBV11-2 and TRBJ2-5; D may be TRBD2 (7 bases). Germline V lookup: CDR1 SGHAT, CDR2 FQNNGV. Trimming stripped 3 bases from V and 11 bases from J, with 22 bases between. The CDR3 runs 15 residues. The CDR3 spells CASSFGGGRDNEQYF. The CDR3 DNA reads TGTGCCAGCAGCTTCGGTGGGGGGAGGGACAATGAGCAGTACTTC. Looking up the rest from reference TRBV11-2 and TRBJ2-5 gives the full variable domain: EAGVAQSPRYKIIEKRQSVAFWCNPISGHATLYWYQQILGQGPKLLIQFQNNGVVDDSQLPKDRFSAERLKGVDSTLKIQPAKLEDSAVYLCASSFGGGRDNEQYFGPGTRLLVL.

This clonotype was seen once. Here the CDR3 reads CSVDSAGYTF. CDR3 bases: TGCAGCGTTGATTCGGCAGGCTACACCTTC. The chain has TRBV29-1 and TRBJ1-2, with D unclear. CDR3 size: 10 residues. Germline CDR1 is SQVTM and CDR2 is ANQGSEA. V was trimmed by 3 bases and J by 8 bases, leaving 7 bases between them.

CDR3 protein: CASRGLAGMDTQYF. CDR3 nucleotides: TGTGCCAGCAGGGGACTAGCGGGAATGGATACGCAGTATTTT. The chain links TRBV6-6 to TRBJ2-3; 13 positions agree with TRBD2. The germline V gene encodes CDR1 MNHNY and CDR2 SVGAGI (reference sequence). After removal of 6 bases from V and 6 bases from J, the junction contained 3 bases not matched to a gene. The CDR3 consists of 14 residues.

This clonotype showed up just a few times. V is TRBV10-3 and J is TRBJ2-7; D is uncertain. The CDR3 runs 17 residues. V was shortened by 2 bases and J by 0 bases, with 17 bases between the two germline ends. Germline V gives CDR1 ENHRY, CDR2 SYGVKD. CDR3: CAISEPLRWRSSYEQYF. CDR3 bases: TGTGCCATCAGTGAGCCCCTGCGGTGGCGGAGCTCCTACGAGCAGTACTTC.

This clonotype was seen a few times. V gene TRBV6-2 or TRBV6-3 combines with J gene TRBJ2-5; TRBD1 is a possible D gene (5 bases). Trimming stripped 5 bases from V and 1 base from J, with 11 bases between. The germline CDR1 and CDR2 sequences are MNHEY and SVGEGT. This CDR3 comprises 14 residues. The CDR3 protein is CASSRETVQETQYF. In DNA, the CDR3 is TGTGCCAGCAGTCGTGAGACAGTCCAAGAGACCCAGTACTTC.

The J gene is TRBJ2-5, the V gene TRBV12-3 or TRBV12-4, with 8 bases identical to TRBD1. The trim removed 6 bases at V and 11 bases at J, leaving 17 bases unmatched. The CDR3 is made up of 15 amino acids. The CDR3 here is CASRPRTGTYNEQYF. The CDR3 DNA sequence: TGTGCCAGCAGACCCCGGACAGGGACCTACAATGAGCAGTACTTC.

The rearrangement joins TRBV13 to TRBJ1-1, with a weak D call TRBD1 (5 bases). The V gene's germline CDR1 is PRHDT and CDR2 FYEKMQ (reference sequence). The CDR3 spans 16 residues. Trimming took off 5 bases at V and 2 bases at J, with 18 bases between the two ends. The CDR3 DNA is TGTGCCAGCAGCACGGTGGACACGGCCGCTAACACTGAAGCTTTCTTT. Its protein product is CASSTVDTAANTEAFF.

Only a few counts were recorded for this clonotype. The rearrangement uses TRBV20-1 and TRBJ2-1; D might be TRBD1 (7 bases). The V gene's germline CDR1 is DFQATT and CDR2 SNEGSKA (reference sequence). The CDR3 length is 16 residues. V lost 1 base and J lost 6, with 19 bases in between. This chain's CDR3 is CSARGGPGDRTNEQFF. DNA for the CDR3: TGCAGTGCTAGAGGGGGGCCGGGGGACAGAACCAATGAGCAGTTCTTC.

V and J are TRBV6-2 or TRBV6-3 and TRBJ1-5; D remains ambiguous. Germline values: CDR1 MNHEY, CDR2 SVGEGT. The CDR3 sequence is 16 residues long. Trimming stripped 2 bases from V and 0 bases from J, with 11 bases between. The CDR3 coding sequence is TGTGCCAGCAGTTACGTGGCAGGTCATAGCAATCAGCCCCAGCATTTT. Encoded protein: CASSYVAGHSNQPQHF.

In regard to this clonotype: Given a much more abundant clone one base away, this may be a read error. The J gene is TRBJ1-1, the V gene TRBV2, with TRBD1 matching over 10 bases. The trim removed 7 bases at V and 3 bases at J, leaving 5 bases unmatched. Germline lookup yields CDR1 SNHLY and CDR2 FYNNEI. This CDR3 region has 14 residues. CDR3 nucleotides: TGTGCCAGCACTAGGGACAGGGGATACACTGAAGCTTTCTTT. Protein product: CASTRDRGYTEAFF.

The chain recombines TRBV28 with TRBJ2-6, with D unclear. The V end was cut by 6 bases, the J end by 6 bases, with 9 bases between. CDR1 and CDR2 (germline): MDHEN, SYDVKM. This CDR3 has 13 amino acids. The DNA for the CDR3 is TGTGCCAGCAGCCCCGGGCCGGCCAACGTCCTGACTTTC. Residues: CASSPGPANVLTF.

About this clonotype itself: A read error may produce the germline difference seen at one junction end. The chain uses TRBV4-3 and TRBJ2-1; 16 bases match TRBD2. Germline V lookup: CDR1 LGHNA, CDR2 YSLEER. This CDR3 is 18 amino acids long. The CDR3 DNA is TGCGCTAGCAGCCTCGGGACTAGCGGGAGGGGCCGTAGGAATGAGCAGTTCTTC. Protein product: CASSLGTSGRGRRNEQFF.

In this sample, this clonotype turned up once. This chain connects TRBV12-5 to TRBJ2-1; D is tentatively TRBD1 or TRBD2 (6 bases each). This CDR3 has 15 residues. Trimming stripped 4 bases from V and 1 base from J, with 11 bases between. The germline V gene has CDR1 LGHNT and CDR2 FRNRAP. The CDR3 sequence: CASGWGAGSYNEQFF. The DNA of the CDR3 is TGTGCTAGTGGTTGGGGGGCAGGGTCCTACAATGAGCAGTTCTTC.

This CDR3 reads CASSKRAGLNTEAFF. The DNA for the CDR3 is TGTGCCAGCAGTAAAAGGGCAGGATTGAACACTGAAGCTTTCTTT. This chain connects TRBV6-1 to TRBJ1-1; D not resolved. The germline V and J ends were trimmed by 5 bases and 0 bases, with 13 bases remaining between them. The CDR3 covers 15 residues. Germline V gene sequence: CDR1 MNHNS, CDR2 SASEGT.

As DNA, the CDR3 is TGCGCCAGCAGCCTGGCGGGGCAGGGGAATAATTCACCCCTCCACTTT. The encoded protein is CASSLAGQGNNSPLHF. The V gene is TRBV5-1, the J gene TRBJ1-6; TRBD1 might be the D (6 bases). In germline, CDR1 is SGHRS, CDR2 YFSETQ. The CDR3 has 16 residues. V was trimmed by 4 bases and J by 5 bases, leaving 16 bases between them.

The chain couples TRBV4-3 to TRBJ2-2; 13 nucleotides match TRBD2. This CDR3 contains 17 residues. Per germline, CDR1 LGHNA and CDR2 YSLEER. After removal of 6 bases from V and 2 bases from J, the junction contained 6 bases not matched to a gene. The CDR3 DNA follows: TGCGCCAGCAGTCGACTAGCGGGGGGAACAAACACCGGGGAGCTGTTTTTT. This codes for CASSRLAGGTNTGELFF.

The chain recombines TRBV7-9 with TRBJ1-3; D gene uncertain. V dropped 4 bases and J dropped 2 bases, with 15 bases sitting between them. CDR3 size: 16 residues. Germline loops: CDR1 SEHNR, CDR2 FQNEAQ (reference sequence). CDR3 loop: CASSSSPEFTGNTIYF. The CDR3 DNA reads TGTGCCAGCAGCTCCTCACCCGAATTTACTGGAAACACCATATATTTT.

The rearrangement joins TRBV18 to TRBJ2-5; D perhaps matches TRBD1 (6 bases). The J call may be mistaken, given a closer DNA end match to TRBJ2-7. Germline-derived CDR1 and CDR2 are KGHSH and LQKENI. The CDR3 runs to 14 residues. CDR3 DNA sequence: TGTGCCAGCTCACCCCGGGACACCACCTACGAGCAGTACTTC. Its translation is CASSPRDTTYEQYF.

Of note for this clonotype: Given a much more abundant clone one base away, this may be a read error. The chain has TRBV4-1 and TRBJ2-5; 7 bases fit TRBD1. V lost 4 bases and J lost 11; bases outside the gene matches: 19. Germline assignment: CDR1 MGHRA and CDR2 YSYEKL. This CDR3 is built from 16 residues. CDR3 region: CASSLPRDSTYNEQYF. DNA for the CDR3: TGCGCCAGCAGCCTCCCTCGGGACAGCACCTACAATGAGCAGTACTTC.

This chain links TRBV10-3 with TRBJ2-1; 9 bases map to TRBD2. There are 12 residues in the CDR3. Germline CDR1 ENHRY, CDR2 SYGVKD. The trim removed 8 bases at V and 6 bases at J, leaving 2 bases unmatched. CDR3: CAIAGGFNEQFF. The CDR3 DNA sequence: TGTGCCATCGCGGGAGGGTTCAATGAGCAGTTCTTC.

The CDR3 reads CASSSYGTANNEQFF. DNA for the CDR3: TGTGCCAGCAGCTCGTACGGGACGGCGAACAATGAGCAGTTCTTC. This chain uses TRBV7-3 with TRBJ2-1; the D gene could be TRBD1 or TRBD2 (5 bases each). Deletions cut 4 bases from V and 5 bases from J, with 15 bases between. The CDR3 extends over 15 amino acids. Per the germline V gene, CDR1 is SGHTA and CDR2 is FQGTGA.

The chain carries TRBV18 and TRBJ1-5; maybe TRBD1 (5 bases). The CDR3 sequence is 14 residues long. Germline CDR1 is KGHSH and CDR2 is LQKENI. V was cut by 3 bases and J by 5 bases, with 11 bases left in between. The CDR3 DNA is TGTGCCAGCTCACCGACGACAGAGGATCAGCCCCAGCATTTT. Amino acids: CASSPTTEDQPQHF.